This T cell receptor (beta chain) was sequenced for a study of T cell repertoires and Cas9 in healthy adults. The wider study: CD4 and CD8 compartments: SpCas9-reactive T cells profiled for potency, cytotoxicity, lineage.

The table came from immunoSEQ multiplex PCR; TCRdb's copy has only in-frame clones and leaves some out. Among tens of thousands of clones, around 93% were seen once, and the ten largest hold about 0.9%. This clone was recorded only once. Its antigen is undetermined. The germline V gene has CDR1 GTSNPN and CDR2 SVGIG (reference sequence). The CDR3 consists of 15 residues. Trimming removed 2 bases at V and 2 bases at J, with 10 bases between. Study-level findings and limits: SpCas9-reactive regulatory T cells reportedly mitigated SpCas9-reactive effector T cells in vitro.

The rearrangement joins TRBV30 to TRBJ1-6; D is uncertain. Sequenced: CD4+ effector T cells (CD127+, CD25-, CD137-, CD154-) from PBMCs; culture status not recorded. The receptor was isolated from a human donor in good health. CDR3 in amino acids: CAWSQLPTYNSPLHF. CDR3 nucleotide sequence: TGTGCCTGGAGTCAATTGCCTACCTATAATTCACCCCTCCACTTT.